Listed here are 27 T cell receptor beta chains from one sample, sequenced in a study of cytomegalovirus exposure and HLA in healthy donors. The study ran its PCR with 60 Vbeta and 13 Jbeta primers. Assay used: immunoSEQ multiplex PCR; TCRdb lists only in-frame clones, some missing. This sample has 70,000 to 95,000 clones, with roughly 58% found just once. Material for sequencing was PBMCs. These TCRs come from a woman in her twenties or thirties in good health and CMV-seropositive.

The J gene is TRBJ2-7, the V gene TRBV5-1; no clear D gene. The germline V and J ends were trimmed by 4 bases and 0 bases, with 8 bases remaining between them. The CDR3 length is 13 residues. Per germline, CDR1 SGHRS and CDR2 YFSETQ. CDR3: CASSNTVSYEQYF. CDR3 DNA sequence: TGCGCCAGCAGCAACACAGTCTCCTACGAGCAGTACTTC.

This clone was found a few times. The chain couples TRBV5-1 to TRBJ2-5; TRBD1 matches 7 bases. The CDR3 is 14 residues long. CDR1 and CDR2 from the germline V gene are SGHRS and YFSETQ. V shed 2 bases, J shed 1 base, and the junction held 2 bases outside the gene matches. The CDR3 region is CASSFRGIQETQYF. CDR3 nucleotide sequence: TGCGCCAGCAGCTTCAGGGGGATCCAAGAGACCCAGTACTTC.

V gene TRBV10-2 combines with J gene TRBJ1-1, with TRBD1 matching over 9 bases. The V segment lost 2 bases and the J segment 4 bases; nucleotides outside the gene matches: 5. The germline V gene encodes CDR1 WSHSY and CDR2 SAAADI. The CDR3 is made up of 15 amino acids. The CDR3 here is CASSEKGQGGTEAFF. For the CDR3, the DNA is TGCGCCAGCAGTGAGAAGGGACAGGGAGGCACTGAAGCTTTCTTT.

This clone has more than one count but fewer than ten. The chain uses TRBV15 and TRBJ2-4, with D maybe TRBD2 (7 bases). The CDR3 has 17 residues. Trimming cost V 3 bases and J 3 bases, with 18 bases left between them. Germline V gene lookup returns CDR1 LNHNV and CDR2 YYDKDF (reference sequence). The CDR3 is CATSRVFGGGGKNIQYF. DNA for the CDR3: TGTGCCACCAGCAGGGTGTTTGGAGGGGGGGGCAAAAACATTCAGTACTTC.

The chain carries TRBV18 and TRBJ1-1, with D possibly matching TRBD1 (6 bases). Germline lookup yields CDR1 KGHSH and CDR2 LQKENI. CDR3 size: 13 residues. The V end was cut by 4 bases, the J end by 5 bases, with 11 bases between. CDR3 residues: CASSRYRDTEAFF. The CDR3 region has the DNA TGTGCCAGCTCACGCTACAGGGATACTGAAGCTTTCTTT.

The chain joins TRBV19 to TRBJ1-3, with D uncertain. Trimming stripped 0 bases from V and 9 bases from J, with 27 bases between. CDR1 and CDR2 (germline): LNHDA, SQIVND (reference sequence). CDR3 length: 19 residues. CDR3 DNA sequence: TGTGCCAGTAGTATAGATCCCGATCCTGAGGGCGGCCGCCGAACCACCATATATTTT. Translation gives CASSIDPDPEGGRRTTIYF.

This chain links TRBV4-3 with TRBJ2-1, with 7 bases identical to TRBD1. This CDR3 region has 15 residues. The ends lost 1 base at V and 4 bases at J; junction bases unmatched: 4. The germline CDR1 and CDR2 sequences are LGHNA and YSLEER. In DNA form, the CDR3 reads TGCGCCAGCAGCCAAGGGACAGGCAAGTACAATGAGCAGTTCTTC. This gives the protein CASSQGTGKYNEQFF.

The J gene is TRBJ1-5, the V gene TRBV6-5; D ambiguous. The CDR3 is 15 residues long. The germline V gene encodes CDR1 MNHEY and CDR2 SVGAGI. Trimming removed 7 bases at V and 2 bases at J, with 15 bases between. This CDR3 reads CASTQEASGNQPQHF. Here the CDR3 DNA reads TGTGCCAGCACCCAGGAGGCAAGCGGCAATCAGCCCCAGCATTTT.

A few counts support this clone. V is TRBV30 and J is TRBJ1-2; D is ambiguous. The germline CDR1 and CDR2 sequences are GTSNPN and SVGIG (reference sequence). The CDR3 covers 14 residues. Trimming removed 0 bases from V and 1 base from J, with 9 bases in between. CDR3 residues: CAWSVYGLNYGYTF. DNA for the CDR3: TGTGCCTGGAGTGTTTACGGTCTTAACTATGGCTACACCTTC.

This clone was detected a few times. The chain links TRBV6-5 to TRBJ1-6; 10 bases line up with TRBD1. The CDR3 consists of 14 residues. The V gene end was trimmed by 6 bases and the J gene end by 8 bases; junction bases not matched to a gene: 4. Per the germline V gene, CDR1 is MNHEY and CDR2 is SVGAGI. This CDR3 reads CASSFGTGDSPLHF. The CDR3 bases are TGTGCCAGCAGCTTCGGGACAGGGGATTCACCCCTCCACTTT.

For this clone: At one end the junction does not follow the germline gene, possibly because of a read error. The CDR3 region is CASSFRTSGPVSLF. The DNA for the CDR3 is TGTGCCAGCAGCTTTAGGACTAGCGGGCCTGTCTCGCTCTTC. The V call is TRBV7-9, the J call TRBJ2-1, with TRBD2 matching 11 bases. Germline V gives CDR1 SEHNR, CDR2 FQNEAQ (reference sequence). The CDR3 runs 14 residues.

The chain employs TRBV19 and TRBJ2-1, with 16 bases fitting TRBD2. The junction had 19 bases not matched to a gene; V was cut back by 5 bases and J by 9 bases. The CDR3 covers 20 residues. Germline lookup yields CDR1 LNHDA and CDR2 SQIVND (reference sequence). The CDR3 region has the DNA TGTGCCAGTAGTGCACAGTATCAACCCGGGACTAGCGGGGGGGCGTTTGAGCAGTTCTTC. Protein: CASSAQYQPGTSGGAFEQFF. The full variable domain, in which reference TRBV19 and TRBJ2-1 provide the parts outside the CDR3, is DGGITQSPKYLFRKEGQNVTLSCEQNLNHDAMYWYRQDPGQGLRLIYYSQIVNDFQKGDIAEGYSVSREKKESFPLTVTSAQKNPTAFYLCASSAQYQPGTSGGAFEQFFGPGTRLTVL.

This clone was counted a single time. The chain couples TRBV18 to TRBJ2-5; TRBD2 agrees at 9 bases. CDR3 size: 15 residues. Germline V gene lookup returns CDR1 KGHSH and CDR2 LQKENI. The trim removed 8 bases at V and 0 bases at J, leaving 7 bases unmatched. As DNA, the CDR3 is TGTGCCAGCAGGGGTCTAGCGGGGTACCAAGAGACCCAGTACTTC. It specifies CASRGLAGYQETQYF.

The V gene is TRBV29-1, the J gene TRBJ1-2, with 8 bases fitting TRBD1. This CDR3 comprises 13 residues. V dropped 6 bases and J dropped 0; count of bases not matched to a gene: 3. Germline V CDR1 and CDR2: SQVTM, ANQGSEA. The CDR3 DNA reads TGCAGCGTCGGACAGGGCACTAACTATGGCTACACCTTC. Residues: CSVGQGTNYGYTF.

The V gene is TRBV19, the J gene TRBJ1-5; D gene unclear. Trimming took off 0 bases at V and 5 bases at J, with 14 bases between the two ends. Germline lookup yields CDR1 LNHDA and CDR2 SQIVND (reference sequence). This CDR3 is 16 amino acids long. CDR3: CASSIDAPGSYQPQHF. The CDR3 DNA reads TGTGCCAGTAGTATAGACGCCCCGGGGAGTTATCAGCCCCAGCATTTT.

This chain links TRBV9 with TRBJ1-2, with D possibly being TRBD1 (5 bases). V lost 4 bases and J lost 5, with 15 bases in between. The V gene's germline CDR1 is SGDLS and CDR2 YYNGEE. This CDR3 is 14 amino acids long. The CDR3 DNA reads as TGTGCCAGCAGCTCGAGAGGTGCAGGGTATGGCTACACCTTC. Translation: CASSSRGAGYGYTF.

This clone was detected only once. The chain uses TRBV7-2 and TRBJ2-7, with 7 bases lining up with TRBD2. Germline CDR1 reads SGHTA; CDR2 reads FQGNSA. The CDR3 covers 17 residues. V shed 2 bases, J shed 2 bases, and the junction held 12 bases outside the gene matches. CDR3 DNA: TGTGCCAGCAGCTTAATATTTATATGGGGGGGAACCTACGAGCAGTACTTC. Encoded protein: CASSLIFIWGGTYEQYF.

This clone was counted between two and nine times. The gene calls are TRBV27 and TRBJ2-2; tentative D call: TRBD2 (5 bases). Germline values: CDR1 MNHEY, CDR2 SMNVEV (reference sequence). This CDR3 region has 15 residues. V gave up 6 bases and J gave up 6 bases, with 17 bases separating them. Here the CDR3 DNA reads TGTGCCAGCAGACGCTCGGACTTGTTGTCCGGGGAGCTGTTTTTT. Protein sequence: CASRRSDLLSGELFF.

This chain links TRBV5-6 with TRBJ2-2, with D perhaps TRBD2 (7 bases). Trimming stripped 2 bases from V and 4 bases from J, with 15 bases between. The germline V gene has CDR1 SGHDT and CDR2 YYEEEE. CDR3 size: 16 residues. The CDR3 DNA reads TGTGCCAGCAGCTTATTTGGGGGGGGGCCCACCGGGGAGCTGTTTTTT. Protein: CASSLFGGGPTGELFF.

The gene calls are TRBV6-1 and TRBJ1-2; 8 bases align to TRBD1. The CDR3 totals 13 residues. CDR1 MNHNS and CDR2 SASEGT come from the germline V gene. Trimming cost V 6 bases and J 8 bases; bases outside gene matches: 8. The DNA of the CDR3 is TGTGCCAGCAGGGGGGACAGGCCACAGGGCTACACCTTC. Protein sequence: CASRGDRPQGYTF.

The CDR3 nucleotides are TGTGCCAGCAGCTTCCCAGGGTCTAATGAAAAACTGTTTTTT. Protein sequence: CASSFPGSNEKLFF. V is TRBV7-8 and J is TRBJ1-4, with a tentative D call TRBD1 (5 bases). Trimming cost V 3 bases and J 3 bases, with 8 bases left between them. The CDR3 is made up of 14 amino acids. Germline loops: CDR1 SGHVS, CDR2 FQNEAQ. The full variable domain, in which reference TRBV7-8 and TRBJ1-4 provide the parts outside the CDR3, is GAGVSQSPRYKVAKRGQDVALRCDPISGHVSLFWYQQALGQGPEFLTYFQNEAQLDKSGLPSDRFFAERPEGSVSTLKIQRTQQEDSAVYLCASSFPGSNEKLFFGSGTQLSVL.

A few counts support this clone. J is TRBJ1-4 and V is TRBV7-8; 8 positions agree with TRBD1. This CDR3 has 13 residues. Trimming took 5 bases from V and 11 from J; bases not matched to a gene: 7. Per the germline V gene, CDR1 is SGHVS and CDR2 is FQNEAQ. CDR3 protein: CASSTDRARKLFF. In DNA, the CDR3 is TGTGCCAGCAGCACGGACAGGGCCCGGAAACTGTTTTTT.

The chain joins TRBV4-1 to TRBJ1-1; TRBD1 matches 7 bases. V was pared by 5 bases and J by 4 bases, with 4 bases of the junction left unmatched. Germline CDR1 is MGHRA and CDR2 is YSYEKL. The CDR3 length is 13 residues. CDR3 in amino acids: CASSKQGGTEAFF. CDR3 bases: TGCGCCAGCAGCAAGCAGGGGGGCACTGAAGCTTTCTTT.

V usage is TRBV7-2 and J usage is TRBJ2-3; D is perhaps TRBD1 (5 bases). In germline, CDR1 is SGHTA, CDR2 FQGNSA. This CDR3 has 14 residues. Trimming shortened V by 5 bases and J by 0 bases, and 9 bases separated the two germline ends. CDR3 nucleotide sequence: TGTGCCAGCAGCGTTCGACAGAGCACAGATACGCAGTATTTT. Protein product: CASSVRQSTDTQYF.

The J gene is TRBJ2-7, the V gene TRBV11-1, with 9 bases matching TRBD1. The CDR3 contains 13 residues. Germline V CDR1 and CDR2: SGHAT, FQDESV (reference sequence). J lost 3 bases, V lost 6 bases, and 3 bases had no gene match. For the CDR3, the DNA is TGTGCCAGCAGTTGGGACAGGGTCTACGAGCAGTACTTC. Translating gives CASSWDRVYEQYF.

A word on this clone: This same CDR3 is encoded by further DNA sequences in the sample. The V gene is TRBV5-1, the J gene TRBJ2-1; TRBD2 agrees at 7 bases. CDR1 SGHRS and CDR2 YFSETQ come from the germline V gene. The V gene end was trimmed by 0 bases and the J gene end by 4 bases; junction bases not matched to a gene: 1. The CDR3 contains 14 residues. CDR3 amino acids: CASSLGGGYNEQFF. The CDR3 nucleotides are TGCGCCAGCAGCTTGGGGGGGGGATACAATGAGCAGTTCTTC.

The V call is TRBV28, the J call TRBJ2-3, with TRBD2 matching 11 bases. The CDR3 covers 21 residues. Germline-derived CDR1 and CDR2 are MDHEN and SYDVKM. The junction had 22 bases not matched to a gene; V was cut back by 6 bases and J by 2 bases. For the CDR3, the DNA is TGTGCCAGCAGCCTCCCCCCCGGGACAGCTGGGACTAGCGGAATCACAGATACGCAGTATTTT. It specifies CASSLPPGTAGTSGITDTQYF.